This passage covers 28 T cell receptor beta chains from one sample sequenced in a study of graft-versus-host responses after intestinal transplantation. Sequencing used immunoSEQ multiplex PCR; TCRdb keeps in-frame clones, though not all of them. The repertoire holds about 64,000 clones, with roughly 92% as singletons. The sequencing here drew on bone marrow, taken 700 to 850 days after intestinal transplantation. Receptors originate from a human patient who received an intestinal transplant, so some T cells may come from the graft donor.

The chain joins TRBV7-7 to TRBJ2-2; TRBD2 might be the D (5 bases). The germline gives CDR1 SSHAT, CDR2 FNYEAQ (reference sequence). Trimming took 4 bases from V and 7 from J, leaving 13 bases between them. The CDR3 extends over 14 amino acids. CDR3 residues: CASSSGLSSGELFF. In nucleotides, the CDR3 is TGTGCCAGCAGCTCGGGATTATCCAGCGGGGAGCTGTTTTTT.

V and J are TRBV9 and TRBJ2-7; 12 bases are a match to TRBD2. The CDR3 length is 14 residues. CDR1 and CDR2 (germline): SGDLS, YYNGEE. The V segment lost 0 bases and the J segment 6 bases; nucleotides outside the gene matches: 1. The CDR3, as DNA: TGTGCCAGCAGCGTAGGACTAGCGGGAGTCGAGCAGTACTTC. Its translation is CASSVGLAGVEQYF.

The rearrangement joins TRBV6-1 to TRBJ2-7, with D unclear. The CDR3 sequence is 11 residues long. Germline CDR1 reads MNHNS; CDR2 reads SASEGT. The ends were cut back, 8 bases at V and 0 bases at J, with 5 bases in the middle. CDR3 residues: CASALSYEQYF. CDR3 coding DNA: TGTGCCAGCGCACTCTCCTACGAGCAGTACTTC.

This chain links TRBV6-6 with TRBJ2-1; unclear D gene. Germline V CDR1 and CDR2: MNHNY, SVGAGI (reference sequence). V was cut by 3 bases and J by 10 bases, with 7 bases left in between. The CDR3 covers 11 residues. The CDR3 loop reads CASSYSLEQFF. The CDR3 DNA is TGTGCCAGCAGTTATTCGTTGGAGCAGTTCTTC.

The V call is TRBV6-4, the J call TRBJ1-5; D not certain. Trimming took off 5 bases at V and 0 bases at J, with 20 bases between the two ends. The CDR3 is 18 amino acids. Germline V lookup: CDR1 MRHNA, CDR2 SNTAGT. CDR3 amino acids: CASSLGLGLIYSNQPQHF. CDR3 bases: TGTGCCAGCAGTCTCGGTTTGGGCCTTATTTATAGCAATCAGCCCCAGCATTTT.

This clone occurred a few times. The chain uses TRBV6-1 and TRBJ1-1; 8 nucleotides align to TRBD1. Looked up from germline, CDR1 is MNHNS and CDR2 is SASEGT. The CDR3 loop spans 15 amino acids. V dropped 5 bases and J dropped 3; count of bases not matched to a gene: 8. The CDR3: CASSRLVTGDTEAFF. CDR3 in DNA: TGTGCCAGCAGTCGATTAGTGACAGGGGACACTGAAGCTTTCTTT.

This clone is a singleton in its sample. This chain's CDR3 is CANSLTSVTEAFF. CDR3 in DNA: TGTGCCAACTCCCTAACTTCGGTGACTGAAGCTTTCTTT. The V and J genes are TRBV6-1 and TRBJ1-1; D uncertain. V lost 10 bases and J lost 5, with 17 bases in between. The CDR3 is made up of 13 amino acids. In germline, CDR1 is MNHNS, CDR2 SASEGT.

This clone was counted only a few times. The chain uses TRBV2 and TRBJ2-7; D is undetermined. V was clipped by 7 bases and J by 9 bases, with 19 bases between them. The CDR3 extends over 13 amino acids. Germline values: CDR1 SNHLY, CDR2 FYNNEI. The CDR3 DNA sequence: TGTGCCAGCAATTTAGGACGATCCTTTTGGCAGTACTTC. It translates to CASNLGRSFWQYF.

This chain uses TRBV10-2 with TRBJ1-4, with 9 positions matching TRBD1. The CDR3 extends over 14 amino acids. The V and J ends lost 6 bases and 8 bases, in that order; junction bases with no gene match: 7. CDR1 and CDR2 from the germline V gene are WSHSY and SAAADI. DNA of the CDR3: TGCGCCAGCAGGGGACAGGGTTCTGGGGAAAAACTGTTTTTT. Its translation: CASRGQGSGEKLFF.

Turning to this clone: A junction end diverges from the germline sequence, so it may reflect a read error. This chain connects TRBV5-1 to TRBJ2-7; 11 nucleotides match TRBD1. CDR3 length: 12 amino acids. CDR1 and CDR2 (germline): SGHRS, YFSETQ. The CDR3 nucleotides read TGCGCCAGCAGCCTTTCCGGGGACAGGGGGTTCTTC. This gives the protein CASSLSGDRGFF.

Concerning this clone: Additional DNA sequences in this sample encode the identical CDR3. This chain connects TRBV10-1 to TRBJ2-7; D ambiguous. From germline, CDR1 is WNHNN and CDR2 SYGVQD (reference sequence). Trimming left V 5 bases short and J 1 base short, with 9 bases between. The CDR3 is 13 amino acids. In nucleotides, the CDR3 is TGCGCCAGCAGTCCGGACGGGTCCTACGAGCAGTACTTC. It specifies CASSPDGSYEQYF.

This clone was recorded once. This chain joins TRBV11-2 and TRBJ2-3; D unresolved. Between the trimmed V and J ends, which lost 1 base and 9 bases, there was a span of 8 bases. The CDR3 spans 12 residues. The germline CDR1 and CDR2 sequences are SGHAT and FQNNGV. For the CDR3, the DNA is TGTGCCAGCAGCTTAGTTGGCGGAACGCAGTATTTT. It codes for CASSLVGGTQYF.

The chain carries TRBV9 and TRBJ2-7; 8 nucleotides line up with TRBD2. Germline V CDR1 and CDR2: SGDLS, YYNGEE. J gave up 3 bases and V 0 bases, and 8 bases lay outside the gene matches. The CDR3 has 16 amino acids. Written as DNA, the CDR3 is TGTGCCAGCAGCGTAGGGGTAACTAGCGGAGACTACGAGCAGTACTTC. Translated: CASSVGVTSGDYEQYF.

This sequence joins TRBV6-6 and TRBJ2-5; D gene uncertain. CDR3 size: 13 residues. Trimming took off 2 bases at V and 4 bases at J, with 8 bases between the two ends. CDR1 and CDR2 from the germline V gene are MNHNY and SVGAGI (reference sequence). The CDR3 here is CASSYAGRETQYF. The CDR3 coding sequence is TGTGCCAGCAGTTACGCAGGACGAGAGACCCAGTACTTC.

V is TRBV11-2 and J is TRBJ2-4; D ambiguous. The germline V and J ends were trimmed by 1 base and 4 bases, with 8 bases remaining between them. The length of the CDR3 is 14 residues. Germline assignment: CDR1 SGHAT and CDR2 FQNNGV. CDR3 DNA: TGTGCCAGCAGCTTAGTTAGCAGTAAAAACATTCAGTACTTC. Protein sequence: CASSLVSSKNIQYF.

J is TRBJ2-7 and V is TRBV19; 11 nucleotides align to TRBD2. Germline loops: CDR1 LNHDA, CDR2 SQIVND (reference sequence). Germline trimming cut 7 bases from V and 7 bases from J; bases unmatched to any gene: 18. This CDR3 has 17 amino acids. The CDR3 is CASTSTSGTSGGGEQYF. The CDR3 DNA is TGTGCCAGTACCTCAACGTCGGGGACTAGCGGAGGGGGGGAGCAGTACTTC.

This chain uses TRBV29-1 with TRBJ2-3; D is possibly TRBD2 (6 bases). The CDR3 covers 14 residues. CDR1 is SQVTM and CDR2 is ANQGSEA in the germline V gene. Trimming shortened V by 4 bases and J by 0 bases, and 11 bases separated the two germline ends. CDR3 nucleotides: TGCAGCGTTGGCGGGGTAGCGAGCACAGATACGCAGTATTTT. Protein: CSVGGVASTDTQYF.

CDR3 sequence reads: CASSSGPQLNYGYTF. CDR3 bases: TGTGCCAGCAGCTCGGGACCGCAGCTCAACTATGGCTACACCTTC. The genes are TRBV7-9 and TRBJ1-2; TRBD1 is a possible D gene (5 bases). Germline V lookup: CDR1 SEHNR, CDR2 FQNEAQ (reference sequence). CDR3 length: 15 amino acids. The V gene lost 4 bases and the J gene lost 2 bases, with 14 bases spanning the gap.

Details on this clone: Other DNA sequences in the same sample also yield this CDR3. The gene calls are TRBV9 and TRBJ2-2, with 9 bases identical to TRBD1. The germline CDR1 and CDR2 sequences are SGDLS and YYNGEE. V gave up 3 bases and J gave up 2 bases; unmatched junction bases: 5. CDR3 length: 16 residues. The CDR3 nucleotides read TGTGCCAGCAGCGCTCCGGGACAGGGAAACACCGGGGAGCTGTTTTTT. Translating gives CASSAPGQGNTGELFF. Using reference TRBV9 and TRBJ2-2 for the parts outside the CDR3, the full variable domain is DSGVTQTPKHLITATGQRVTLRCSPRSGDLSVYWYQQSLDQGLQFLIQYYNGEERAKGNILERFSAQQFPDLHSELNLSSLELGDSALYFCASSAPGQGNTGELFFGEGSRLTVL.

The chain joins TRBV4-1 to TRBJ1-3, with a tentative D call TRBD1 (6 bases). In germline, CDR1 is MGHRA, CDR2 YSYEKL. The V end lost 0 bases, the J end lost 2 bases, and 11 bases lay between the germline ends. The CDR3 length is 16 residues. The CDR3 nucleotides are TGCGCCAGCAGCCAAGACGGACAGACCCCTGGAAACACCATATATTTT. Its protein is CASSQDGQTPGNTIYF.

The chain has TRBV27 and TRBJ1-5; D not certain. This CDR3 has 12 residues. From germline, CDR1 is MNHEY and CDR2 SMNVEV (reference sequence). Trimming cost V 2 bases and J 7 bases, with 6 bases left between them. The CDR3 nucleotides read TGTGCCAGCAGTTTACAAGGACAGCCCCAGCATTTT. Translated: CASSLQGQPQHF.

This clone was picked up one time. The rearrangement links TRBV5-6 to TRBJ2-1; D is ambiguous. Looked up from germline, CDR1 is SGHDT and CDR2 is YYEEEE. This CDR3 has 11 amino acids. V was pared by 0 bases and J by 5 bases, with 0 bases between. CDR3 loop: CASSLDNEQFF. The CDR3 nucleotides are TGTGCCAGCAGCTTGGACAATGAGCAGTTCTTC.

In DNA, the CDR3 is TGTGCCAGCAGTGAAGGTACCTTTCACAATGAGCAGTTCTTC. Its protein product is CASSEGTFHNEQFF. The chain joins TRBV6-4 to TRBJ2-1; D remains ambiguous. The V and J ends lost 3 bases and 5 bases respectively, with 11 bases between them. The CDR3 spans 14 residues. Germline V gene sequence: CDR1 MRHNA, CDR2 SNTAGT.

The chain combines TRBV6-1 with TRBJ2-3; 11 nucleotides align to TRBD2. This CDR3 region has 18 residues. With V trimmed by 3 bases and J by 4 bases, 12 bases remained unmatched. The germline V gene encodes CDR1 MNHNS and CDR2 SASEGT. For the CDR3, the DNA is TGTGCCAGCAGTGAGCATATAGCGGGAGGGGTCGACCCAGATACGCAGTATTTT. Protein product: CASSEHIAGGVDPDTQYF.

To note about this clone: An end of the junction differs from the germline gene, which may be a read error. The chain joins TRBV7-9 to TRBJ2-7; D could derive from TRBD1 or TRBD2 (5 bases each). CDR1 and CDR2 (germline): SEHNR, FQNEAQ (reference sequence). This CDR3 has 13 amino acids. This CDR3 is CASSLYEGDEQYF. For the CDR3, the DNA is TGTGCCAGCAGCCTTTACGAAGGGGACGAACAGTACTTC.

The chain recombines TRBV10-3 with TRBJ2-7; the match to TRBD1 covers 7 bases. The V segment lost 6 bases and the J segment 3 bases; nucleotides outside the gene matches: 8. The CDR3 consists of 14 residues. In germline, CDR1 is ENHRY, CDR2 SYGVKD. The DNA of the CDR3 is TGTGCCATCAGACCGGGACAGATCAGCTACGAGCAGTACTTC. Encoded protein: CAIRPGQISYEQYF.

This chain connects TRBV6-1 to TRBJ2-7, with D possibly TRBD2 on 6 matching bases. V lost 7 bases, J lost 6 bases, and 13 bases lay in between. The CDR3 consists of 12 residues. Germline CDR1 MNHNS, CDR2 SASEGT. The CDR3 protein is CASIIREREQYF. CDR3 sequence (DNA): TGTGCCAGCATTATCCGGGAGCGCGAGCAGTACTTC.

The chain joins TRBV19 to TRBJ2-3; the D gene is possibly TRBD1 (6 bases). V shed 6 bases and J shed 0 bases, with 19 bases lying between them. Germline CDR1 reads LNHDA; CDR2 reads SQIVND (reference sequence). The CDR3 has 17 amino acids. CDR3 DNA sequence: TGTGCCAGTAGAGGGTCTTGGGGGACACGAAGCACAGATACGCAGTATTTT. It specifies CASRGSWGTRSTDTQYF.